The TCR beta chain under discussion was sequenced for a study of shared clonotypes between healthy human individuals. The V and J ends lost 8 bases and 8 bases respectively, with 16 bases between them. CDR1 is MDHEN, CDR2 SYDVKM, per germline. CDR3 length equals 14 residues. The study's findings and limits: When naive CD4 clonotypes were compared across a few donors, 4% to 6.5% were shared. Larger richness was generally estimated for naive than memory subsets. In contrast to clonotypes shared by all four donors, non-shared clonotypes had lower generation probabilities.

TCRdb's table, derived via immunoSEQ multiplex PCR, lists solely in-frame clones and lacks some. The sample consists of about 2.2 million clones, 85% to 95% of them appearing once. CD45RO-negative, CCR7-selected cells formed the naive CD8 fraction, which excluded terminally differentiated effector memory CD45RA+ cells. Concerning this clone: The antigen remains unidentified.

This clonotype originated in a man aged 18 to 30 in good health. Some clones in this sample may be carry-over from other donors' samples. The V call is TRBV28, the J call TRBJ1-6; D is ambiguous. Input material: naive CD8+ T cells from PBMCs. CDR3 coding DNA: TGTGCCAGCTTCCCCGGGGAGGGATATTCACCCCTCCACTTT. Protein product: CASFPGEGYSPLHF.